A selection of T cell receptor beta chains follows, all from one sample in a study of cytomegalovirus exposure and HLA in healthy donors. Profiled with immunoSEQ multiplex PCR; TCRdb holds only in-frame clones, not every one. The table has 150,000 to 200,000 clones, 89% seen once. Sequenced sample: PBMCs. These receptors were taken from a man aged 18-30 years in good health and CMV-seropositive. CDR3s leave out the opening cysteine and the closing phenylalanine or tryptophan.

TRBV6-1,TRBJ2-1,10,ASSEINNEQF
TRBV6-5,TRBJ2-3,13,ASSYRDRGTDTQY
TRBV5-1,TRBJ1-5,12,ASSQGGSNQPQH
TRBV30,TRBJ1-2,10,AWRGGISGYT
TRBV18,TRBJ2-7,14,ASSKPGLRSSYEQY
TRBV7-3,TRBJ2-1,10,ASSGSTHEQF
TRBV5-1,TRBJ2-5,15,ASSLKGEGGYWETQY
TRBV14,TRBJ2-7,12,ASSPWTVLNEQY
TRBV28,TRBJ2-7,12,ASSFPYAPYEQY
TRBV28,TRBJ2-7,13,ASSPRPRLSYEQY
TRBV28,TRBJ1-2,11,ASSPYQAYGYT
TRBV11-2,TRBJ2-2,15,ASSLVRSGANTGELF
TRBV6-1,TRBJ2-7,11,ASKSGLLYEQY
TRBV11-2,TRBJ2-1,12,ASSPGTGDNEQF
TRBV6-1,TRBJ2-7,10,ASSHLSYEQY
TRBV7-6,TRBJ1-4,11,ASSSGRDEKLF
TRBV5-4,TRBJ2-7,14,ASSLLPSGRAYEQY
TRBV6-1,TRBJ2-7,8,ASGRGEQY
TRBV19,TRBJ1-5,15,ASSRAVGHNSNQPQH
TRBV7-3,TRBJ1-3,15,ASNQGSGARSGNTIY
TRBV5-1,TRBJ2-1,14,ASSLEGLAGVDEQF
TRBV5-1,TRBJ2-4,16,ASSLGDRGDSRKNIQY
TRBV27,TRBJ2-3,17,ASSLRPVGASGGVDTQY
TRBV7-9,TRBJ2-6,14,ASSITGFSGANVLT
TRBV7-2,TRBJ1-1,9,ASSFRTEAF
TRBV29-1,TRBJ2-1,13,SVEDRAGGNNEQF
TRBV2,TRBJ2-3,12,ASRRLGGTDTQY
TRBV6-5,TRBJ2-1,11,ASRPGSYNEQF
TRBV28,TRBJ2-5,11,ASSLGREETQY
TRBV2,TRBJ2-7,14,ASSDERRQSSYEQY